Listed here are 7 T cell receptor beta chains from one sample, sequenced in a study of shared clonotypes between healthy human individuals. Positive CCR7 selection of CD45RO-negative cells yielded the naive CD8 cells, and terminally differentiated effector memory CD45RA+ cells were excluded. The protocol was immunoSEQ multiplex PCR, while the TCRdb copy is restricted to in-frame clones and leaves out a portion. This repertoire shows about 2 million clones, approximately 94% found once; its top ten account for more than 0.9%. Material for sequencing was naive CD8+ T cells sorted from blood. These receptors originate from a man aged 18 to 30 in good health.

Details on this clone: Different DNA sequences within this sample yield the same CDR3. The chain carries TRBV11-2 and TRBJ2-7, with D maybe TRBD2 (5 bases). The CDR3 length is 13 residues. Per germline, CDR1 SGHAT and CDR2 FQNNGV. Deletions cut 1 base from V and 3 bases from J, with 7 bases between. This chain's CDR3 is CASSLARDYEQYF. The CDR3 DNA sequence: TGTGCCAGCAGCTTAGCCCGGGACTACGAGCAGTACTTC.

The chain couples TRBV11-2 to TRBJ1-2; 11 positions agree with TRBD1. V was pared by 5 bases and J by 4 bases, with 9 bases of the junction left unmatched. Germline V gene data show CDR1 as SGHAT and CDR2 as FQNNGV. The CDR3 has 16 residues. The CDR3 spells CASSVGTGGYGYGYTF. The DNA of the CDR3 is TGTGCCAGCAGCGTTGGGACAGGGGGTTACGGCTATGGCTACACCTTC.

The count of this clone is one. The V call is TRBV4-1, the J call TRBJ1-5; D unresolved. Per the germline V gene, CDR1 is MGHRA and CDR2 is YSYEKL. V was pared by 5 bases and J by 0 bases, with 11 bases between. This CDR3 is 15 amino acids long. CDR3 coding DNA: TGCGCCAGCAGCTATAATTCCGATAGCAATCAGCCCCAGCATTTT. It yields the protein CASSYNSDSNQPQHF.

This chain connects TRBV28 to TRBJ1-2; 7 bases are a match to TRBD1. Trimming took 5 bases from V and 4 from J; bases not matched to a gene: 7. The CDR3 spans 14 residues. Germline values: CDR1 MDHEN, CDR2 SYDVKM. This CDR3 is CASSLSTGTYGYTF. For the CDR3, the DNA is TGTGCCAGCAGTCTGTCGACAGGGACCTATGGCTACACCTTC.

The chain links TRBV27 to TRBJ1-5, with a possible D match to TRBD1 (5 bases). CDR1 and CDR2 from the germline V gene are MNHEY and SMNVEV (reference sequence). Trimming stripped 5 bases from V and 2 bases from J, with 7 bases between. The CDR3 runs to 13 residues. The chain's CDR3 is CASSQGGNQPQHF. CDR3 DNA: TGTGCCAGCAGTCAAGGGGGCAATCAGCCCCAGCATTTT.

The rearrangement links TRBV4-3 to TRBJ2-5; unclear D gene. In germline, CDR1 is LGHNA, CDR2 YSLEER. V lost 0 bases and J lost 0, with 11 bases in between. This CDR3 is built from 16 residues. Written as DNA, the CDR3 is TGCGCCAGCAGCCAAGATGTGTCCCAGTACCAAGAGACCCAGTACTTC. Residues: CASSQDVSQYQETQYF.

V usage is TRBV5-8 and J usage is TRBJ2-2, with TRBD1 matching over 7 bases. V shed 3 bases and J 2 bases; nucleotides not matched to a gene: 4. Germline V gene sequence: CDR1 SGHTS, CDR2 YDEGEE. The length of the CDR3 is 15 residues. In nucleotides, the CDR3 is TGTGCCAGCAGCTATGGGACAGCTAACACCGGGGAGCTGTTTTTT. Translating it yields CASSYGTANTGELFF.